The rows below give T cell receptor beta chains drawn from one sample of a study of blood T cell repertoires in COVID-19. The protocol was immunoSEQ multiplex PCR, while the TCRdb copy is restricted to in-frame clones and leaves out a portion. The data hold about 130,000 clones, with about 85% observed a single time. Sequencing was carried out using peripheral blood. The source of these receptors is a man of 80 years or more with active or convalescent COVID-19. CDR3s include the opening cysteine and the closing phenylalanine or tryptophan. D genes are given only for firm matches. Clone size is given for some rows only: seen once, a few or many times, or a class if the clone is expanded.

>TRBJ1-5|NA|TRBV20-1|TRBD1
TGCAGTGCTAGTGGGGGGACAGGGACCATTCTTAGCAATCAGCCCCAGCATTTT
CSASGGTGTILSNQPQHF
>TRBJ1-2|NA|TRBV6-5|NA
TGTGCCAGCAGTTCCCGGACTCGCGGCTACACCTTC
CASSSRTRGYTF
>TRBJ1-6|NA|TRBV4-2|TRBD1
TGTGCCAGCAGCCAAGATCAGGGGGGAAGTTCACCCCTCCACTTT
CASSQDQGGSSPLHF
>TRBJ1-2|NA|TRBV9|NA
TGTGCCAGCAGCGTAGTTCGCACATCTAACTATGGCTACACCTTC
CASSVVRTSNYGYTF
>TRBJ2-7|NA|TRBV15|NA
TGTGCCACCAGTACTAGCTCCGACGAGCAGTACTTC
CATSTSSDEQYF
>TRBJ2-7|NA|TRBV3-1/TRBV3-2|NA
TGTGCCAGCAGCCAAACCCTAGAGAAGCGGGCGGTGGCCTACGAGCAGTACTTC
CASSQTLEKRAVAYEQYF
>TRBJ1-4|NA|TRBV4-1|TRBD1
TGCGCCAGCAGCCAAGATAGAGCGGGACAGGGGGCGCAGGGTGAAAAACTGTTTTTT
CASSQDRAGQGAQGEKLFF
>TRBJ1-1|NA|TRBV15|NA
TGTGCCACCACCAGGGCAGTGACTCCTGCGAACACTGAAGCTTTCTTT
CATTRAVTPANTEAFF
>TRBJ1-5|NA|TRBV7-2|NA
TGTGCCAGCAGCCTAGTGTCCGAGGCGGGCAATCAGCCCCAGCATTTT
CASSLVSEAGNQPQHF
>TRBJ2-1|NA|TRBV11-3|TRBD1
TGTGCCAGCAGCCCCCGACAGGGGAATAGTGAGCAGTTCTTC
CASSPRQGNSEQFF
>TRBJ2-5|NA|TRBV4-1|NA
TGCGCCAGCACTCCCGGGCCGGGGGAGATCCAAGAGACCCAGTACTTC
CASTPGPGEIQETQYF
>TRBJ1-2|NA|TRBV4-1|NA
TGCGCCAGCAGCCAAATTATATACTATGGCTACACCTTC
CASSQIIYYGYTF
>TRBJ2-7|NA|TRBV7-2|TRBD2
TGTGCCAGCAGCTTCCCGACTAGCGCATCCTACGAGCAGTACTTC
CASSFPTSASYEQYF
>TRBJ1-3|NA|TRBV19|NA
TGTGCCAGTAGTACGGGGTCCGGAAACACCATATATTTT
CASSTGSGNTIYF
>TRBJ1-4|NA|TRBV14|NA
TGTGCCAGCAGCCAAGGGGCAGCAACTAATGAAAAACTGTTTTTT
CASSQGAATNEKLFF
>TRBJ1-1|NA|TRBV5-1|NA
TGCGCCAGCAGCGGAGCAGGTGGGGCTCAGAACACTGAAGCTTTCTTT
CASSGAGGAQNTEAFF
>TRBJ2-7|NA|TRBV7-2|NA
TGTGCCAGCAGCTTAGGGGGGCCCATCTCCTACGAGCAGTACTTC
CASSLGGPISYEQYF
>TRBJ2-5|NA|TRBV11-1|NA
TGTGCCAGCAGCTTATCAGGGGTACCGAGGGGGACCCAGTACTTC
CASSLSGVPRGTQYF
>TRBJ1-4|NA|TRBV18|NA
TGTGCCAGCTCACCAAGGCAGGATGCTAATGAAAAACTGTTTTTT
CASSPRQDANEKLFF
>TRBJ1-1|NA|TRBV27|NA
TGTGCCACCAGGGCGGCGGGACTAAACACTGAAGCTTTCTTT
CATRAAGLNTEAFF
>TRBJ1-5|once|TRBV28|TRBD1
TGTGCCAGCAGTTTTGGCTCCAGGGGGAATCAGCCCCAGCATTTT
CASSFGSRGNQPQHF
>TRBJ2-5|NA|TRBV19|NA
TGTGCCAGTAGTGGGGATAGGGGGACCCAGTACTTC
CASSGDRGTQYF
>TRBJ2-2|NA|TRBV3-1/TRBV3-2|TRBD2
TGTGCCAGCAGCCCTACCGGGACTAGCTTGAACACCGGGGAGCTGTTTTTT
CASSPTGTSLNTGELFF
>TRBJ2-7|once|TRBV2|NA
TGTCCCAACGTCCCGAGGATGTACGAGCAGTACTTC
CPNVPRMYEQYF
>TRBJ2-3|NA|TRBV5-4|TRBD2
TGTGCCAGCAGCCTGACACTAGCGATAACAGATACGCAGTATTTT
CASSLTLAITDTQYF
>TRBJ1-2|NA|TRBV6-5|TRBD1
TGTGCCAGCAAGAGCCGGGACAGAGCTGGTGGCTACACCTTC
CASKSRDRAGGYTF
>TRBJ2-6|NA|TRBV3-1/TRBV3-2|TRBD2
TGTGCCAGCAGCCAAATCGGGGGGTGGGCCCATTCTGGGGCCAACGTCCTGACTTTC
CASSQIGGWAHSGANVLTF
>TRBJ2-7|NA|TRBV3-1/TRBV3-2|NA
TGTGCCAGCAGCTCCGGAGGGCGGCAGTACTTC
CASSSGGRQYF
>TRBJ2-1|NA|TRBV27|TRBD2
TGTGCCAGCAGGGGACTAGCGGGGCGTTACAATGAGCAGTTCTTC
CASRGLAGRYNEQFF
>TRBJ2-1|NA|TRBV7-3|NA
TGTGCCAGCAGCGGTGGCGTGGGGAGCTCCTACAATGAGCAGTTCTTC
CASSGGVGSSYNEQFF